The entry below describes one T cell receptor beta chain. Its antigen is not identified. This sample is part of a study of PD-L1 blockade in urothelial cancer. Study details: At 3 weeks after treatment start (second dose) and again at 6 weeks, blood was analyzed. Study-level findings and limits: Durable benefit accompanied greater 3-week expansion of tumor-associated blood clones. When pretreatment blood TCR clonality was below the median, it predicted better survival.

Germline values: CDR1 MNHNY, CDR2 SVGAGI (reference sequence). The CDR3 totals 16 residues. The V end lost 4 bases, the J end lost 10 bases, and 23 bases lay between the germline ends. The data were produced by immunoSEQ multiplex PCR, yet TCRdb's version contains in-frame clones alone and is incomplete. In the table there are under 30,000 clones, roughly 76% of which are singletons. This TCR was recovered from a man over 45 with urothelial cancer. The sequences come from PBMCs, collected around atezolizumab (anti-PD-L1) treatment. V gene TRBV6-6 combines with J gene TRBJ2-1; D perhaps matches TRBD1 (6 bases). The CDR3 sequence is CASSSPQGSPSREQFF. Written as DNA, the CDR3 is TGTGCCAGCAGTTCCCCTCAGGGGTCCCCGTCAAGGGAGCAGTTCTTC.